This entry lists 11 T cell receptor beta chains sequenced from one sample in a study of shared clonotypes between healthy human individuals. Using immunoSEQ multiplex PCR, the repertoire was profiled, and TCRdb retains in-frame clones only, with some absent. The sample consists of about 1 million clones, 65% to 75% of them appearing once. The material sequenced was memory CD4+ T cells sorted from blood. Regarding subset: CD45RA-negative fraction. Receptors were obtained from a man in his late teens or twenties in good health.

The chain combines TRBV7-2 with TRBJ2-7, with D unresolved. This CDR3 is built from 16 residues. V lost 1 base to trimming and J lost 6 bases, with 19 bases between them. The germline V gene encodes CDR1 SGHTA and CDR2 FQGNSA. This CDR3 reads CASSLGGGSARGEQYF. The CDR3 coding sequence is TGTGCCAGCAGCTTAGGTGGTGGGTCAGCTCGTGGCGAGCAGTACTTC. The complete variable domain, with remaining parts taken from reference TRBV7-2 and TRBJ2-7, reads GAGVSQSPSNKVTEKGKDVELRCDPISGHTALYWYRQSLGQGLEFLIYFQGNSAPDKSGLPSDRFSAERTGGSVSTLTIQRTQQEDSAVYLCASSLGGGSARGEQYFGPGTRLTVT.

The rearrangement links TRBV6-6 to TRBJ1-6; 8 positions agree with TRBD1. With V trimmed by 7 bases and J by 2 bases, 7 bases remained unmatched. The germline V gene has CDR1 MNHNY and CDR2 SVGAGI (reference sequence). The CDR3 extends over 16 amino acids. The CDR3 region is CASTGQGGPYNSPLHF. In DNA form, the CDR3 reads TGTGCCAGCACTGGACAGGGAGGACCCTATAATTCACCCCTCCACTTT.

CDR3 DNA sequence: TGTGCCAGCAGTTACAGGGGCAGATCTAATGAAAAACTGTTTTTT. Its translation: CASSYRGRSNEKLFF. V and J are TRBV6-5 and TRBJ1-4; TRBD1 is a possible D gene (5 bases). This CDR3 has 15 amino acids. The ends were cut back, 2 bases at V and 3 bases at J, with 10 bases in the middle. Germline lookup yields CDR1 MNHEY and CDR2 SVGAGI.

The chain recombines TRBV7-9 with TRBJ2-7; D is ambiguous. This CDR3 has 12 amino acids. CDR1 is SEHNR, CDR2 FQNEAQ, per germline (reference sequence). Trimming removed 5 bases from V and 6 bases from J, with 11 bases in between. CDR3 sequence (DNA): TGTGCCAGCAGCCTGTCTGCCCCCGAGCAGTACTTC. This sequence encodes CASSLSAPEQYF.

CDR3 amino acids: CASSQVRTGELFF. Written as DNA, the CDR3 is TGTGCCAGCAGCCAAGTTCGTACCGGGGAGCTGTTTTTT. This sequence joins TRBV14 and TRBJ2-2; no clear D gene. This CDR3 has 13 residues. Trimming pared 1 base from V and 5 bases from J, leaving 5 bases between. Germline CDR1 and CDR2: SGHDN and FVKESK. Filled out from reference TRBV14 and TRBJ2-2, the complete variable domain reads EAGVTQFPSHSVIEKGQTVTLRCDPISGHDNLYWYRRVMGKEIKFLLHFVKESKQDESGMPNNRFLAERTGGTYSTLKVQPAELEDSGVYFCASSQVRTGELFFGEGSRLTVL.

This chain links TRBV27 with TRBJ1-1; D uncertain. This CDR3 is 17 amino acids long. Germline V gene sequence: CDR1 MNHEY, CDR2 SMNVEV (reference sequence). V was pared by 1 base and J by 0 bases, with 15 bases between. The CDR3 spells CASSLYGQRRMNTEAFF. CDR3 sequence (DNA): TGTGCCAGCAGTTTATACGGCCAAAGGAGGATGAACACTGAAGCTTTCTTT.

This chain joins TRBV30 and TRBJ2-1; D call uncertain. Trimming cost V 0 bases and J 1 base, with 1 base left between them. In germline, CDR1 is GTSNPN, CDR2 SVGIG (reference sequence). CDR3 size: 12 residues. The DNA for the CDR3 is TGTGCCTGGAGTGTGTCCTACAATGAGCAGTTCTTC. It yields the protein CAWSVSYNEQFF.

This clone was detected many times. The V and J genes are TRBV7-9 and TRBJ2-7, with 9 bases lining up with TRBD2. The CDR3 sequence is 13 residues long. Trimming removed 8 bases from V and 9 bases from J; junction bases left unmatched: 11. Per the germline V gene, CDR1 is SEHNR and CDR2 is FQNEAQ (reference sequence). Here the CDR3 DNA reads TGTGCCAGCGCCGATTGGCGGGAGGGAGGGCAGTACTTC. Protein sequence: CASADWREGGQYF.

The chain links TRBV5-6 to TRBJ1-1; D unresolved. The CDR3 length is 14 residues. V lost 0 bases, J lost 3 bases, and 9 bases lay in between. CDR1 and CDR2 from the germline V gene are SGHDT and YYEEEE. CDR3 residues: CASSLGWGDTEAFF. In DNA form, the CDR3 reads TGTGCCAGCAGCTTGGGGTGGGGAGACACTGAAGCTTTCTTT.

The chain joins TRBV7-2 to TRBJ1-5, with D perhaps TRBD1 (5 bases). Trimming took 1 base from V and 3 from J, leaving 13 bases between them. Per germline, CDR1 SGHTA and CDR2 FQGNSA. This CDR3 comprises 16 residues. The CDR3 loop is CASSLVGGGLNQPQHF. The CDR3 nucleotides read TGTGCCAGCAGCTTAGTTGGTGGGGGACTCAATCAGCCCCAGCATTTT.

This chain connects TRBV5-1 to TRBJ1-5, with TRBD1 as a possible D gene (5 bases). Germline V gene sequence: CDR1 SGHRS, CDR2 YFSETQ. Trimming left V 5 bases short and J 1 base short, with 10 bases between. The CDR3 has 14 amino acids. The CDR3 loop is CASSPGLSNQPQHF. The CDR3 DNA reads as TGCGCCAGCAGTCCGGGACTAAGCAATCAGCCCCAGCATTTT.